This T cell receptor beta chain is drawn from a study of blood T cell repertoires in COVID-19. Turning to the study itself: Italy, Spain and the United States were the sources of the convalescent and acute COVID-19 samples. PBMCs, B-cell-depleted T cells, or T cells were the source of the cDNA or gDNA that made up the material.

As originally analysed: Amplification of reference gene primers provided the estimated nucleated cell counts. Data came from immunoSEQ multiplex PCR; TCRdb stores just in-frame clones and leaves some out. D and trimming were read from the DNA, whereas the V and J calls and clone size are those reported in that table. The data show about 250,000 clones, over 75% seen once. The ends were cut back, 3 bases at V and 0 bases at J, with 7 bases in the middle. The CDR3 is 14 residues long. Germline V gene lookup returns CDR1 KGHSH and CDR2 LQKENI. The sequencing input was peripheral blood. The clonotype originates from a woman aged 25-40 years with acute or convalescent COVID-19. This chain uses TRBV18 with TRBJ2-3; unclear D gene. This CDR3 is CASSPEPSTDTQYF. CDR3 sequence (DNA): TGTGCCAGCTCACCGGAGCCCAGCACAGATACGCAGTATTTT.